This T cell receptor (beta chain) was recovered during a study of blood T cells in healthy people across ages. Notes on the study in general: Estimated diversity that came from one million T cells was considered an underestimate.

The CDR3 spans 17 residues. In germline, CDR1 is LGHDT, CDR2 YNNKEL (reference sequence). Comments on this clonotype: Its antigen is not identified.

Through a sample-barcoded 5' primer and a J-beta primer mix, a second PCR was run for 7 to 11 cycles. TCRdb recomputed calls from the 5' RACE reads with MiXCR, one row per CDR3 protein. The data show about 970,000 distinct CDR3 sequences, about 51% seen once. The receptor was derived from a woman aged 60-75 years in good health. V gene TRBV3-1 combines with J gene TRBJ2-4, with 12 bases matching TRBD2. The J call may be in error: the DNA end matches TRBJ2-7 better. What was sequenced was blood. The chain's CDR3 is CASSRSLLAGGTDEQYF. The CDR3 coding sequence is TGTGCCAGCAGCCGATCTCTACTAGCGGGAGGCACTGACGAGCAGTACTTC.